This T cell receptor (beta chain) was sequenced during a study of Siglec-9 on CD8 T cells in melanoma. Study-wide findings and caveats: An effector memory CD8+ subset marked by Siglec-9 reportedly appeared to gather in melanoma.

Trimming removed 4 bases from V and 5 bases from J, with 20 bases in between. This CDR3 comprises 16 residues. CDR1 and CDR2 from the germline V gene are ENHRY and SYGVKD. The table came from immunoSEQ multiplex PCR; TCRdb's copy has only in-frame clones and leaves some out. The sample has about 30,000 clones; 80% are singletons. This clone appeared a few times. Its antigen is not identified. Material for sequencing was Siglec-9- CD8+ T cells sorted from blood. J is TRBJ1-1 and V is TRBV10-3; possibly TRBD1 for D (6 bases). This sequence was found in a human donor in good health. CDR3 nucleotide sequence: TGTGCCATCAGTGGGTTTTTCAGGGGAGGTGGGACTGAAGCTTTCTTT. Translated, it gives CAISGFFRGGGTEAFF.